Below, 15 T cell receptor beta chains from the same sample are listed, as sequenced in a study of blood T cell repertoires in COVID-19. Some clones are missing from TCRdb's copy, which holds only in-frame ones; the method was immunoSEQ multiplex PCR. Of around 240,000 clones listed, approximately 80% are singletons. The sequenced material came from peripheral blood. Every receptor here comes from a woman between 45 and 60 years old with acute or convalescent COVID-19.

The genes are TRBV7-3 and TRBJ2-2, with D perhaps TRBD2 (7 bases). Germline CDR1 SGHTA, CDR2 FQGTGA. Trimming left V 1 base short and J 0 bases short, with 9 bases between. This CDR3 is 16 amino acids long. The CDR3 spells CASSLIGGPNTGELFF. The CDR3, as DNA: TGTGCCAGCAGCTTAATCGGGGGGCCGAACACCGGGGAGCTGTTTTTT.

This CDR3 is CSVAFSGIPYEQYF. Here the CDR3 DNA reads TGCAGCGTTGCTTTCTCGGGGATCCCCTACGAGCAGTACTTC. V is TRBV29-1 and J is TRBJ2-7; tentatively, D is TRBD2 (5 bases). The germline CDR1 and CDR2 sequences are SQVTM and ANQGSEA. V lost 4 bases, J lost 2 bases, and 15 bases lay in between. This CDR3 comprises 14 residues.

CDR3 protein: CASSQEARNTGELFF. The DNA for the CDR3 is TGTGCCAGCAGCCAAGAGGCACGTAACACCGGGGAGCTGTTTTTT. The chain joins TRBV4-2 to TRBJ2-2; D not resolved. In germline, CDR1 is LGHNA, CDR2 YNFKEQ. This CDR3 is built from 15 residues. Trimming shortened V by 0 bases and J by 2 bases, and 7 bases separated the two germline ends.

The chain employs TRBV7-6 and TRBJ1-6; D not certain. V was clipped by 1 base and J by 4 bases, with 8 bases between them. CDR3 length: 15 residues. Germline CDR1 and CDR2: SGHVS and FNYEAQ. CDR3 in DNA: TGTGCCAGCAGCTTAGAGGAGGGATATAATTCACCCCTCCACTTT. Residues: CASSLEEGYNSPLHF.

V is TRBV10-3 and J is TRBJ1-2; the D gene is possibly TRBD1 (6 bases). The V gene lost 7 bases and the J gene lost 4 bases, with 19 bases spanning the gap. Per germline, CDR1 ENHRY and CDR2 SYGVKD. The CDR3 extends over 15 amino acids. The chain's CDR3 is CAINIDEGRGYGYTF. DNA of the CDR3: TGTGCCATCAATATCGATGAGGGCAGGGGCTATGGCTACACCTTC.

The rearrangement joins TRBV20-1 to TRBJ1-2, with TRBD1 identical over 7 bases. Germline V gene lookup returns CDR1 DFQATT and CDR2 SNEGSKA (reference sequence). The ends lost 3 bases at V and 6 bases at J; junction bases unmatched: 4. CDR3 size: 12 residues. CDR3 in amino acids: CSASPQGDGYTF. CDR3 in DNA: TGCAGTGCTAGTCCTCAGGGGGATGGCTACACCTTC.

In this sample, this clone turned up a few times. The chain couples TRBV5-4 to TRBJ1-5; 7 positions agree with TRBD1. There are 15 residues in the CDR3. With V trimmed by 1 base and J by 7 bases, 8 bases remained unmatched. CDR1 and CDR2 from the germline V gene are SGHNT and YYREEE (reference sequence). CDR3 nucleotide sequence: TGTGCCAGCAGCTTGTATGGACAGGCTGCCCAGCCCCAGCATTTT. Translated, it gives CASSLYGQAAQPQHF.

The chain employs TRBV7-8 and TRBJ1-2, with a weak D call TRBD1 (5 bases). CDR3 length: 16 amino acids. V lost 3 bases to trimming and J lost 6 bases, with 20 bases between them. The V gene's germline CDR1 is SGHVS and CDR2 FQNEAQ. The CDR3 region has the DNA TGTGCCAGCAGCTTCTCCCCGGGACGGGGGACGGATGGCTACACCTTC. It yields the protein CASSFSPGRGTDGYTF. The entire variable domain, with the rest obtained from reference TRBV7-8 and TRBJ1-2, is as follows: GAGVSQSPRYKVAKRGQDVALRCDPISGHVSLFWYQQALGQGPEFLTYFQNEAQLDKSGLPSDRFFAERPEGSVSTLKIQRTQQEDSAVYLCASSFSPGRGTDGYTFGSGTRLTVV.

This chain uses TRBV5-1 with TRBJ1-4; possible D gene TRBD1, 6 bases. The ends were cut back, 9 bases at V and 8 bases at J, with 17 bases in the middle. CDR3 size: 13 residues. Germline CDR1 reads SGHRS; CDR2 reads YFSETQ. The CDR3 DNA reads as TGCGCCACCCACACAGGGCACAGGGAAAAACTGTTTTTT. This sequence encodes CATHTGHREKLFF.

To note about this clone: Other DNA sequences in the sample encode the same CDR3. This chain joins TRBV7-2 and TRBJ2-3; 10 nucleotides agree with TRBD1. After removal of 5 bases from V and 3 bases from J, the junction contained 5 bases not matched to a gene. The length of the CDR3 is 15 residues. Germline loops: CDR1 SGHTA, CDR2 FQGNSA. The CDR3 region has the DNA TGTGCCAGCAGCCTAGACAGGGGGCTAACAGATACGCAGTATTTT. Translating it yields CASSLDRGLTDTQYF.

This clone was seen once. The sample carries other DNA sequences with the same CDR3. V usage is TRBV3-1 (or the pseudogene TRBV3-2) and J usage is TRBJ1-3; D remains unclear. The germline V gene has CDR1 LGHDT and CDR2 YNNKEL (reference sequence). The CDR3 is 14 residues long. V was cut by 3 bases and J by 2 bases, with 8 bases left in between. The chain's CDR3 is CASSQTGTGNTIYF. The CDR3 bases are TGTGCCAGCAGCCAGACGGGTACTGGAAACACCATATATTTT.

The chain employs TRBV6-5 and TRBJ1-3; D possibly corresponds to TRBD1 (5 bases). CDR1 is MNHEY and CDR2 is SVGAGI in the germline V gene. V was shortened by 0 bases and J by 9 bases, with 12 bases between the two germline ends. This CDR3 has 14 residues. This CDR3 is CASSYSIQDTTIYF. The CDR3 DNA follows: TGTGCCAGCAGTTACTCGATTCAGGACACCACCATATATTTT.

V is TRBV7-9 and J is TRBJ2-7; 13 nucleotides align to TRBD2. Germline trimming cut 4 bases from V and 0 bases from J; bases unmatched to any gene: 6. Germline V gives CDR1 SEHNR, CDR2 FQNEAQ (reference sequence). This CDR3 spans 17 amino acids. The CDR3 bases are TGTGCCAGCAGCTCGACTAGCGGGAGGTACTCCTCCTACGAGCAGTACTTC. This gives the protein CASSSTSGRYSSYEQYF.

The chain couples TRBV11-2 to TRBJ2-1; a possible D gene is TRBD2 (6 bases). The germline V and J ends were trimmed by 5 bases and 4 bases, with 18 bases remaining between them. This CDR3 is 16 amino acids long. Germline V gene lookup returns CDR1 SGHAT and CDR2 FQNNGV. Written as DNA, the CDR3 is TGTGCCAGCAGCCGGCGCGGGGCGGGCGAGTACAATGAGCAGTTCTTC. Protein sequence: CASSRRGAGEYNEQFF.

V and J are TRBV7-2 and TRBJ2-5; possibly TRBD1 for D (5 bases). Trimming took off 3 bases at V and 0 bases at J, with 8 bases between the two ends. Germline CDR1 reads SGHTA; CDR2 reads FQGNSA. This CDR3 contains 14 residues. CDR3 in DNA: TGTGCCAGCAGCTTGGGGCGGAACCAAGAGACCCAGTACTTC. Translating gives CASSLGRNQETQYF.